This TCR beta chain was sequenced in a study of OX40 agonist ivuxolimab in advanced cancers. The repertoire was sequenced with immunoSEQ multiplex PCR; TCRdb's copy has only in-frame clones and lacks some. The sample includes 80,000 to 90,000 clones, about 86% of them seen just once. Germline V CDR1 and CDR2: SGHNT, YYREEE (reference sequence). J gave up 4 bases and V 0 bases, and 6 bases lay outside the gene matches. The CDR3 extends over 15 amino acids. This clone was seen a single time. This TCR came from an adult with an advanced solid tumor such as melanoma, head and neck, liver or kidney cancer. Sequenced material: CD4+ or CD8+ T cells sorted from blood, taken in a trial of the OX40 agonist ivuxolimab. The chain recombines TRBV5-4 with TRBJ2-7; 8 bases match TRBD2. The CDR3 sequence: CASSLESGGEYEQYF. In nucleotides, the CDR3 is TGTGCCAGCAGCTTGGAATCGGGGGGGGAGTACGAGCAGTACTTC.